This TCR beta chain was captured by sequencing in a study of CD8 T cells in ankylosing spondylitis. TCRdb used MiXCR to reprocess the 5' RACE reads, holding one entry per CDR3 protein. Of roughly 68,000 distinct CDR3 sequences in the sample, approximately 5.7% were seen once. CDR3 length: 19 amino acids. Germline V lookup: CDR1 MNHEY, CDR2 SVGAGI. V lost 0 bases and J lost 0, with 15 bases in between. This clonotype appeared a few times. The V gene is TRBV6-5, the J gene TRBJ1-6, with a possible D match to TRBD1 (5 bases). The sequence was collected from a male donor with ankylosing spondylitis. Sequences were obtained from synovial fluid, either unsorted or a sorted T cell fraction (not recorded which). The CDR3 spells CASSYSAGGSSSYNSPLHF. The DNA for the CDR3 is TGTGCCAGCAGTTACTCTGCGGGGGGATCCAGCTCCTATAATTCACCCCTCCACTTT.